Below are 9 T cell receptor beta chains sequenced from a single sample in a study of T cell responses to AZD1222 COVID-19 vaccine. Data came from immunoSEQ multiplex PCR; TCRdb stores just in-frame clones and leaves some out. The sample carries about 130,000 clones, 70% to 90% recorded once. This material consisted of peripheral blood, taken on day 0 of AZD1222 vaccination. The receptors shown here come from an adult in good health.

The genes are TRBV5-1 and TRBJ1-4; 11 nucleotides align to TRBD1. This CDR3 is built from 19 residues. Looked up from germline, CDR1 is SGHRS and CDR2 is YFSETQ. V shed 1 base, J shed 0 bases, and the junction held 8 bases outside the gene matches. CDR3 residues: CASSLPGTGGPATNEKLFF. The DNA of the CDR3 is TGCGCCAGCAGCTTGCCAGGGACAGGGGGGCCCGCAACTAATGAAAAACTGTTTTTT.

The rearrangement links TRBV25-1 to TRBJ1-3, with a tentative D call TRBD1 (5 bases). The CDR3 has 15 amino acids. From germline, CDR1 is MGHDK and CDR2 SYGVNS. V was shortened by 4 bases and J by 9 bases, with 19 bases between the two germline ends. The CDR3 bases are TGTGCCAGCAGTGCCGACAGAGTAACCGGTGGCACCATATATTTT. Its protein product is CASSADRVTGGTIYF. Supplemented by reference TRBV25-1 and TRBJ1-3, the full variable domain reads EADIYQTPRYLVIGTGKKITLECSQTMGHDKMYWYQQDPGMELHLIHYSYGVNSTEKGDLSSESTVSRIRTEHFPLTLESARPSHTSQYLCASSADRVTGGTIYFGEGSWLTVV.

CDR3 sequence: CASSLKGGQGIGTEAFF. Here the CDR3 DNA reads TGTGCCAGCAGTTTAAAGGGAGGACAGGGGATAGGCACTGAAGCTTTCTTT. J is TRBJ1-1 and V is TRBV27, with TRBD1 identical over 9 bases. The CDR3 runs 17 residues. From germline, CDR1 is MNHEY and CDR2 SMNVEV (reference sequence). Unmatched junction bases numbered 11, after V lost 2 bases and J lost 4 bases.

The V and J genes are TRBV29-1 and TRBJ1-2, with D tentatively TRBD1 (5 bases). CDR3 length: 12 amino acids. The V end lost 6 bases, the J end lost 4 bases, and 12 bases lay between the germline ends. Germline-derived CDR1 and CDR2 are SQVTM and ANQGSEA. The CDR3 protein is CSVITGIYGYTF. DNA for the CDR3: TGCAGCGTGATTACAGGTATCTATGGCTACACCTTC.

J is TRBJ2-3 and V is TRBV15; TRBD2 is a possible D gene (6 bases). This CDR3 has 15 residues. Trimming took off 4 bases at V and 6 bases at J, with 17 bases between the two ends. Germline assignment: CDR1 LNHNV and CDR2 YYDKDF (reference sequence). The CDR3 spells CATSTSGLDTDTQYF. The CDR3 DNA reads TGTGCCACCAGCACCTCGGGACTCGACACCGATACGCAGTATTTT.

The genes are TRBV7-9 and TRBJ2-2, with a possible D match to TRBD2 (5 bases). The V gene lost 1 base and the J gene lost 1 base, with 10 bases spanning the gap. CDR3 length: 16 amino acids. The germline V gene has CDR1 SEHNR and CDR2 FQNEAQ (reference sequence). The CDR3 loop reads CASSLGGSVNTGELFF. DNA of the CDR3: TGTGCCAGCAGCTTAGGAGGGTCCGTGAACACCGGGGAGCTGTTTTTT.

As DNA, the CDR3 is TGCGCCAGCAGCCAACAACAGGGGGTGGGGTACGAGCAGTACTTC. Encoded protein: CASSQQQGVGYEQYF. The chain employs TRBV4-1 and TRBJ2-7, with 8 bases matching TRBD1. Germline CDR1 is MGHRA and CDR2 is YSYEKL. J gave up 4 bases and V 2 bases, and 7 bases lay outside the gene matches. There are 15 residues in the CDR3.

The chain employs TRBV4-1 and TRBJ2-7, with 8 bases that match TRBD2. V was clipped by 1 base and J by 4 bases; unmatched bases: 15. The CDR3 has 18 amino acids. The germline V gene encodes CDR1 MGHRA and CDR2 YSYEKL. The CDR3 DNA is TGCGCCAGCAGCCAAGGGGCAGGTCCTATAGCGGGGCGGTACGAGCAGTACTTC. Translated, it gives CASSQGAGPIAGRYEQYF.

The chain uses TRBV30 and TRBJ1-2; possibly TRBD1 for D (6 bases). V lost 2 bases to trimming and J lost 6 bases, with 16 bases between them. The CDR3 sequence is 14 residues long. Germline CDR1 and CDR2: GTSNPN and SVGIG (reference sequence). The CDR3 DNA sequence: TGTGCCTGGAGTCCCGGACAGAGGAACAATGGCTACACCTTC. Amino acids: CAWSPGQRNNGYTF.